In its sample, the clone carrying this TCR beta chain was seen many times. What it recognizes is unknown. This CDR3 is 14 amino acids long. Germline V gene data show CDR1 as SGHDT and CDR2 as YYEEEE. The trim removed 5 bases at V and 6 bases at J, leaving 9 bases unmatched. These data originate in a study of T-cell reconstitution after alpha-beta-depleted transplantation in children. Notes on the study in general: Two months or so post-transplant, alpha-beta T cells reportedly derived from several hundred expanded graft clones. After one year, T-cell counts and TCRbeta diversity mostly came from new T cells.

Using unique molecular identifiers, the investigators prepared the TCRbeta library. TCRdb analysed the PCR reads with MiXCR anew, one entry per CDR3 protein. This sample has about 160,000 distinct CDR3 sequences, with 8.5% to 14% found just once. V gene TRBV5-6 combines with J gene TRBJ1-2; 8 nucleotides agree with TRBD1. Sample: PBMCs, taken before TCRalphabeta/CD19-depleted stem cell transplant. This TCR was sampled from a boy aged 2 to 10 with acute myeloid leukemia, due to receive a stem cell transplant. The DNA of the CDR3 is TGTGCCAGCAGTGTACAGGGGGTTCTGGATGGCTACACCTTC. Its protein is CASSVQGVLDGYTF. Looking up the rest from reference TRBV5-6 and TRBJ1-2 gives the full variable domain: DAGVTQSPTHLIKTRGQQVTLRCSPKSGHDTVSWYQQALGQGPQFIFQYYEEEERQRGNFPDRFSGHQFPNYSSELNVNALLLGDSALYLCASSVQGVLDGYTFGSGTRLTVV.